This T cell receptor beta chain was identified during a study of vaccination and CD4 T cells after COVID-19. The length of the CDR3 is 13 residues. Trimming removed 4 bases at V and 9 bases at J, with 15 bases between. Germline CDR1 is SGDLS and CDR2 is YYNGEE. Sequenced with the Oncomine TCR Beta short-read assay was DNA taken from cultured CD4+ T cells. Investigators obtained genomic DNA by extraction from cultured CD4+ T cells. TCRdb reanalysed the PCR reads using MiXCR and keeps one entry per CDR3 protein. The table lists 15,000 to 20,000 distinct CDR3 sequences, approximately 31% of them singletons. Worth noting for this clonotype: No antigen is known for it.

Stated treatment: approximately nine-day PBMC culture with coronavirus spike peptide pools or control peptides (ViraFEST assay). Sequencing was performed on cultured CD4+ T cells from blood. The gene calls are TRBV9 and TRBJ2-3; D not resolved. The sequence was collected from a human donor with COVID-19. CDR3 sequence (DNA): TGTGCCAGCAGCCCCTCCATGGCCGGGACGCAGTATTTT. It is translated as CASSPSMAGTQYF.